This T cell receptor beta chain was obtained from a study of regulatory T cells in long-lasting Graves disease. Study-level results: Lower TCR diversity was seen in persistent Graves' patients than in newly diagnosed ones. With persistent disease, TRBV28, TRBJ1-2 and TRBJ2-5 were the favored segments.

CDR3-region Arm-PCR and iRepertoire HTBI primers produced the TCR beta libraries. MiXCR, run by TCRdb on the multiplex PCR reads, gives a single entry per CDR3 protein. This repertoire shows some 370,000 distinct CDR3 sequences, less than 25% found once; its top ten account for less than 25%. Time point meaning: persistent/refractory GD, antithyroid drugs over 5 years with positive TRAb. PBMC RNA served as the TCR library source. American Thyroid Association guidelines defined Graves' disease diagnosis. This clonotype has ten or more counts. Antigen unknown. This CDR3 has 14 residues. CDR1 is GTSNPN and CDR2 is SVGIG in the germline V gene (reference sequence). V shed 3 bases and J shed 1 base, with 12 bases lying between them.

The rearrangement uses TRBV30 and TRBJ1-2; the D gene is possibly TRBD1 (5 bases). Sequencing was performed on peripheral blood mononuclear cells (PBMCs), taken when the disease was refractory, from a patient treated with antithyroid drugs. This clonotype originated in a female donor with Graves disease. CDR3 coding DNA: TGTGCCTGGAGAGCGGCAGGGATTAACTATGGCTACACCTTC. Its translation is CAWRAAGINYGYTF.